This T cell receptor beta chain was recovered during a study of T cell responses to AZD1222 COVID-19 vaccine. Study summary: Pooled together were second doses at about 4 or about 12 weeks.

Trimming took 6 bases from V and 6 from J, leaving 15 bases between them. The CDR3 extends over 13 amino acids. Germline V CDR1 and CDR2: SGHRS, YFSETQ. General study points: Researchers took repertoire samples only after the peak T cell response had come. Nearly half of spike-specific TCRs reportedly go after variant regions that carry no mutations.

On this clone: Its antigen is undetermined.

TCRdb's copy holds only in-frame clones and misses some; the assay was immunoSEQ multiplex PCR. The table records approximately 79,000 clones, about 88% of them present only once. The receptor comes from an adult in good health. Sequenced here: peripheral blood, sampled on day 0 of AZD1222 vaccination. The rearrangement links TRBV5-1 to TRBJ1-1; perhaps TRBD1 as D (6 bases). The CDR3: CASTTGSRSEAFF. The DNA for the CDR3 is TGCGCCAGCACGACAGGTTCGAGGTCTGAAGCTTTCTTT.